A selection of T cell receptor gamma chains follows, all from one sample in a study of human gamma delta and Vdelta1 T cells. The antigens for these receptors are not known. TCRdb re-processed the PCR reads via CATT. The table has a few thousand gamma-chain clones, less than 40% seen once. The sequenced sample was Vdelta1 gamma-delta T cells from blood grown in culture (DOT cells). The source of these receptors is a human donor in good health. Each CDR3 is given with its conserved first and last residue. Clone size is given for some rows only: seen once, a few or many times, or a class if the clone is expanded.

j_call clone_size cdr3_length v_call cdr3_aa cdr3_nt
TRGJ1/TRGJ2 . 12 TRGV4 CATWDGPWEKLF TGTGCCACCTGGGATGGGCCTTGGGAGAAACTCTTT
TRGJP1 . 15 TRGV10 CAAWDSYTTGWFKIF TGTGCTGCGTGGGATTCATATACCACTGGTTGGTTCAAGATATTT
TRGJ1/TRGJ2 . 15 TRGV4 CATWDGPIYYYKKLF TGTGCCACCTGGGATGGGCCCATTTATTATTATAAGAAACTCTTT
TRGJ1/TRGJ2 . 15 TRGV3 CATWDTLRGSYKKLF TGTGCCACCTGGGACACCTTAAGAGGCAGTTATAAGAAACTCTTT
TRGJP2 medium-sized 20 TRGV11 CACWIRHGVGPSSSDWIKTF TGTGCCTGCTGGATTAGGCACGGAGTCGGCCCATCGAGTAGTGATTGGATCAAGACGTTT
TRGJ1/TRGJ2 few 14 TRGV2 CATWDGRSYYKKLF TGTGCCACCTGGGACGGGCGTAGTTATTATAAGAAACTCTTT
TRGJ1/TRGJ2 once 16 TRGV8 CATWDRYSSNYYKKLF TGTGCCACCTGGGATCGCTACTCTTCAAATTATTATAAGAAACTCTTT
TRGJ1/TRGJ2 few 12 TRGV4 CATWSPYYKKLF TGTGCCACCTGGAGTCCTTATTATAAGAAACTCTTT
TRGJ1/TRGJ2 once 12 TRGV10 CAVWDGSYKKLF TGTGCTGTGTGGGATGGTAGTTATAAGAAACTCTTT
TRGJP2 . 13 TRGV8 CATWDCGDWIKTF TGTGCCACCTGGGATTGTGGTGATTGGATCAAGACGTTT
TRGJ1/TRGJ2 . 11 TRGV9 CALWERWRKLF TGTGCCTTGTGGGAAAGGTGGAGGAAACTCTTT
TRGJ1/TRGJ2 few 13 TRGV9 CALWEVPDYKKLF TGTGCCTTGTGGGAGGTGCCGGATTATAAGAAACTCTTT
TRGJ1/TRGJ2 few 11 TRGV10 CAAWDLREKLF TGTGCTGCGTGGGATCTCCGAGAGAAACTCTTT
TRGJP2 once 16 TRGV5 CATWDRRGGSDWIKTF TGTGCCACCTGGGACAGGCGGGGGGGTAGTGATTGGATCAAGACGTTT
TRGJ1/TRGJ2 . 12 TRGV5 CATWEGYYKKLF TGTGCCACCTGGGAGGGGTATTATAAGAAACTCTTT
TRGJP2 medium-sized 16 TRGV3 CATWDSKEAGDWIKTF TGTGCCACCTGGGACAGTAAGGAGGCTGGTGATTGGATCAAGACGTTT
TRGJ1/TRGJ2 . 14 TRGV5 CATWDRADYYKKLF TGTGCCACCTGGGACAGGGCGGATTATTATAAGAAACTCTTT
TRGJ1/TRGJ2 . 13 TRGV10 CAAWDPNYYKKLF TGTGCTGCGTGGGATCCTAATTATTATAAGAAACTCTTT
TRGJ1/TRGJ2 . 15 TRGV5 CATWDRPNTHYKKLF TGTGCCACCTGGGACAGGCCCAACACCCATTATAAGAAACTCTTT
TRGJ1/TRGJ2 medium-sized 14 TRGV3 CATWDSEFYYKKLF TGTGCCACCTGGGACAGTGAATTTTATTATAAGAAACTCTTT
TRGJ1/TRGJ2 . 16 TRGV5 CATWDRPDNHYYKKLF TGTGCCACCTGGGACAGGCCCGATAACCATTATTATAAGAAACTCTTT
TRGJ1/TRGJ2 . 10 TRGV4 CATWDSKKLF TGTGCCACCTGGGACAGTAAGAAACTCTTT
TRGJ1/TRGJ2 . 15 TRGV8 CATWDGIKVMDKNLF TGTGCCACCTGGGATGGAATTAAGGTTATGGATAAGAACCTCTTT
TRGJP2 . 15 TRGV3 CATWDVGVSDWIKTF TGTGCCACCTGGGACGTAGGAGTTAGTGATTGGATCAAGACGTTT
TRGJ1/TRGJ2 . 15 TRGV10 CAAWDWERRYYKKLF TGTGCTGCGTGGGATTGGGAGCGAAGGTATTATAAGAAACTCTTT
TRGJP2 . 16 TRGV5 CATWDRQSGSDWIKTF TGTGCCACCTGGGACAGGCAGAGTGGTAGTGATTGGATCAAGACGTTT
TRGJ1/TRGJ2 . 14 TRGV9 CALWEVKPTNKKLF TGTGCCTTGTGGGAGGTGAAGCCAACAAATAAGAAACTCTTT
TRGJ1/TRGJ2 . 12 TRGV4 CATWIGDYKKLF TGTGCCACCTGGATCGGTGATTATAAGAAACTCTTT
TRGJ1/TRGJ2 few 14 TRGV4 CATWDGPLIDKKLF TGTGCCACCTGGGATGGTCCACTCATTGATAAGAAACTCTTT
TRGJ1/TRGJ2 . 14 TRGV9 CALWEAQNNYKKLF TGTGCCTTGTGGGAGGCTCAGAATAATTATAAGAAACTCTTT
TRGJP1 few 14 TRGV4 CATWSYTTGWFKIF TGTGCCACCTGGTCGTATACCACTGGTTGGTTCAAGATATTT
TRGJP2 few 15 TRGV8 CATWDKKSSDWIKTF TGTGCCACCTGGGATAAGAAAAGTAGTGATTGGATCAAGACGTTT
TRGJP2 few 14 TRGV8 CATWDKASDWIKTF TGTGCCACCTGGGATAAGGCCAGTGACTGGATCAAGACGTTT
TRGJP2 . 17 TRGV10 CAAWDYPHSSSDWIKTF TGTGCTGCGTGGGATTACCCACACTCGAGTAGTGATTGGATCAAGACGTTT
TRGJ1/TRGJ2 . 11 TRGV9 CALWEVNKKLF TGTGCCTTGTGGGAGGTTAATAAGAAACTCTTT
TRGJ1/TRGJ2 . 15 TRGV10 CAAWGYLAPIYKNLF TGTGCTGCGTGGGGATACCTAGCCCCTATTTATAAGAACCTCTTT